Here is one T cell receptor beta chain with its context. Its target is unknown. This CDR3 is also generated by other DNA sequences in the sample. Naive CD8 cells were CD45RO-negative, positively selected for CCR7, excluding terminally differentiated effector memory CD45RA+ cells. Repertoires were generated with immunoSEQ multiplex PCR, while TCRdb's copy carries only in-frame clones and drops some. The repertoire holds about 2.1 million clones, approximately 92% seen once, with more than 1.5% in the top ten. The record originates from a study of shared clonotypes between healthy human individuals. The study, taken as a whole, reports: Blood alone was sampled, and tissue repertoires likely differ.

Germline V gene lookup returns CDR1 LNHDA and CDR2 SQIVND (reference sequence). Trimming removed 3 bases from V and 1 base from J, with 6 bases in between. CDR3 length equals 13 residues. The chain links TRBV19 to TRBJ1-1; D not certain. The sequence was obtained from a man aged 18-30 years in good health. Some clones in this sample may be carry-over from other donors' samples. The sample was naive CD8+ T cells from PBMCs. The CDR3 DNA reads as TGTGCCAGTAGTATTTCCGGGAACACTGAAGCTTTCTTT. The encoded protein is CASSISGNTEAFF.